Below, 26 T cell receptor beta chains from the same sample are listed, as sequenced in a study of response to subunit inactivated influenza vaccine. One entry per CDR3 protein, called by TCRdb with MiXCR from the RT-PCR reads. The sample has over 800,000 distinct CDR3 sequences, about 20% seen once. The sequenced sample was PBMCs from blood, obtained more than 4 days after vaccination. These receptors came from a man in his fifties or sixties who received an inactivated influenza vaccine.

A note on this clonotype: At one end, the junction sequence differs from germline, possibly due to a read error. This chain links TRBV20-1 with TRBJ2-5, with D possibly called TRBD1 or TRBD2 (6 bases each). Per the germline V gene, CDR1 is DFQATT and CDR2 is SNEGSKA (reference sequence). This CDR3 has 12 residues. The CDR3 DNA follows: TGCAGTGCTCGCCTAGATCGGGGGCCGCCTGCTTTC. Its translation: CSARLDRGPPAF.

This clonotype showed up many times. The chain employs TRBV24-1 and TRBJ2-1; possibly TRBD2 for D (5 bases). The CDR3 runs 14 residues. The germline V gene encodes CDR1 KGHDR and CDR2 SFDVKD. V dropped 1 base and J dropped 5 bases, with 8 bases sitting between them. The CDR3, as DNA: TGTGCCACCAGTGATTTTGGAGGAAACAATGAGCAGTTCTTC. It yields the protein CATSDFGGNNEQFF.

The chain joins TRBV12-3 or TRBV12-4 to TRBJ1-2; 8 bases map to TRBD1. J was trimmed by 7 bases and V by 5 bases; bases with no gene match: 15. This CDR3 contains 16 residues. The CDR3 protein is CASSPRTGTVLSGYTF. As DNA, the CDR3 is TGTGCCAGCAGTCCCCGGACAGGGACAGTCTTGAGTGGCTACACCTTC.

In this sample, this clonotype turned up a few times. The V call is TRBV20-1, the J call TRBJ1-3; D might be TRBD1 (6 bases). Trimming removed 3 bases at V and 0 bases at J, with 12 bases between. The CDR3 is 15 residues long. The germline gives CDR1 DFQATT, CDR2 SNEGSKA (reference sequence). The CDR3 DNA is TGCAGTGCTAGGGCTGACAGGCACTCTGGAAACACCATATATTTT. Its protein is CSARADRHSGNTIYF.

This chain joins TRBV20-1 and TRBJ1-5; D might be TRBD1 (5 bases). The CDR3 loop spans 13 amino acids. The V gene's germline CDR1 is DFQATT and CDR2 SNEGSKA (reference sequence). V shed 6 bases and J shed 3 bases, with 12 bases lying between them. In DNA, the CDR3 is TGCAGTGCCATAGCGGGGGTCAATCAGCCCCAGCATTTT. Residues: CSAIAGVNQPQHF.

This clonotype was counted between two and nine times. The CDR3 reads CSARDLRNQPQHF. The CDR3 DNA is TGCAGTGCTAGAGATCTCCGCAATCAGCCCCAGCATTTT. The chain recombines TRBV20-1 with TRBJ1-5; the D is unclear. The V end was cut by 0 bases, the J end by 2 bases, with 5 bases between. Germline CDR1 and CDR2: DFQATT and SNEGSKA (reference sequence). CDR3 size: 13 residues.

The chain joins TRBV6-5 to TRBJ2-2; 10 bases match TRBD1. Germline V gene lookup returns CDR1 MNHEY and CDR2 SVGAGI. The CDR3 runs 16 residues. J was trimmed by 7 bases and V by 0 bases; bases with no gene match: 5. The CDR3 nucleotides are TGTGCCAGCAGTTACTCCGGGACAGGGGATATCGGGGAGCTGTTTTTT. This codes for CASSYSGTGDIGELFF.

This clonotype was detected only a few times. V gene TRBV7-2 combines with J gene TRBJ2-7, with D tentatively TRBD1 (5 bases). The V end lost 0 bases, the J end lost 5 bases, and 17 bases lay between the germline ends. The CDR3 is made up of 16 amino acids. Germline CDR1 reads SGHTA; CDR2 reads FQGNSA. The chain's CDR3 is CASSLALGSWGDEQYF. The DNA for the CDR3 is TGTGCCAGCAGCTTAGCTTTGGGCAGTTGGGGCGACGAGCAGTACTTC.

This clonotype came up a few times. The CDR3 is CASMNSGGGELFF. CDR3 nucleotide sequence: TGTGCCAGCATGAATAGCGGGGGGGGGGAGCTGTTTTTT. The gene calls are TRBV6-6 and TRBJ2-2; 10 bases match TRBD2. Germline V lookup: CDR1 MNHNY, CDR2 SVGAGI (reference sequence). The CDR3 length is 13 residues. V shed 7 bases, J shed 8 bases, and the junction held 4 bases outside the gene matches.

This clonotype was detected a few times. V usage is TRBV6-2 or TRBV6-3 and J usage is TRBJ2-2; D may be TRBD1 (6 bases). V lost 10 bases and J lost 0, with 15 bases in between. The CDR3 runs to 15 residues. The germline gives CDR1 MNHEY, CDR2 SVGEGT. CDR3 loop: CATTGQIANTGELFF. CDR3 coding DNA: TGTGCCACCACTGGACAGATCGCGAACACCGGGGAGCTGTTTTTT.

This clonotype showed up just a few times. The chain carries TRBV11-1 and TRBJ2-5; TRBD2 might be the D (5 bases). Germline CDR1 is SGHAT and CDR2 is FQDESV (reference sequence). The CDR3 sequence is 18 residues long. Trimming pared 2 bases from V and 5 bases from J, leaving 24 bases between. CDR3: CASSLLYGDYALWETQYF. CDR3 coding DNA: TGTGCCAGCAGCTTACTTTACGGAGACTACGCGCTTTGGGAGACCCAGTACTTC.

This clonotype was observed a single time. The chain is built from TRBV7-3 and TRBJ2-2; TRBD1 matches 9 bases. CDR1 is SGHTA and CDR2 is FQGTGA in the germline V gene. Losses at the gene ends were 3 bases for V and 6 bases for J; bases not matched to a gene: 5. The CDR3 extends over 15 amino acids. The chain's CDR3 is CASSFGTGSAGELFF. The CDR3 DNA reads TGTGCCAGCAGCTTCGGGACAGGGTCCGCCGGGGAGCTGTTTTTT.

There are a few counts of this clonotype. The rearrangement joins TRBV9 to TRBJ2-3; 9 positions match TRBD1. V shed 3 bases, J shed 9 bases, and the junction held 14 bases outside the gene matches. The CDR3 has 16 residues. The germline CDR1 and CDR2 sequences are SGDLS and YYNGEE. The CDR3: CASSDTGTGFSVTQYF. DNA of the CDR3: TGTGCCAGCAGCGATACCGGGACAGGGTTTTCGGTCACGCAGTATTTT.

The rearrangement uses TRBV19 and TRBJ2-1; TRBD2 agrees at 7 bases. CDR3 length equals 14 residues. The germline gives CDR1 LNHDA, CDR2 SQIVND (reference sequence). V gave up 10 bases and J gave up 2 bases; unmatched junction bases: 8. CDR3 DNA sequence: TGTGCCACCTCAACTAGCGACACCTACAATGAGCAGTTCTTC. Residues: CATSTSDTYNEQFF.

CDR3 bases: TGTGCCACCAGTGAACTAGCGGGGGCTGGCGGAGAGCAGTTCTTC. Translated: CATSELAGAGGEQFF. The gene calls are TRBV24-1 and TRBJ2-1; 11 bases agree with TRBD2. The germline CDR1 and CDR2 sequences are KGHDR and SFDVKD. The CDR3 is 15 residues long. V shed 4 bases and J 10 bases; nucleotides not matched to a gene: 8.

V is TRBV20-1 and J is TRBJ2-7; D is uncertain. The CDR3 sequence is 13 residues long. CDR1 and CDR2 from the germline V gene are DFQATT and SNEGSKA (reference sequence). Deletions cut 7 bases from V and 0 bases from J, with 13 bases between. The CDR3 protein is CSVADWSSYEQYF. The CDR3, as DNA: TGCAGTGTGGCAGACTGGAGCTCCTACGAGCAGTACTTC.

In this sample, this clonotype turned up a few times. The V and J genes are TRBV5-1 and TRBJ2-1; D gene unclear. Trimming stripped 0 bases from V and 5 bases from J, with 12 bases between. Germline V gives CDR1 SGHRS, CDR2 YFSETQ. The CDR3 covers 15 residues. CDR3 amino acids: CASSLEFSGHNEQFF. CDR3 in DNA: TGCGCCAGCAGCTTGGAATTCTCCGGCCACAATGAGCAGTTCTTC.

V and J are TRBV10-2 and TRBJ1-1; maybe TRBD1 (6 bases). Germline CDR1 WSHSY, CDR2 SAAADI. The CDR3 totals 13 residues. Trimming pared 7 bases from V and 1 base from J, leaving 10 bases between. The CDR3 sequence is CASIADRNTEAFF. CDR3 DNA: TGCGCCAGCATAGCGGACAGGAACACTGAAGCTTTCTTT.

The chain has TRBV5-8 and TRBJ1-1; D remains unclear. Germline V gives CDR1 SGHTS, CDR2 YDEGEE. V was clipped by 9 bases and J by 0 bases, with 21 bases between them. The CDR3 covers 16 residues. In DNA, the CDR3 is TGTGCCAACTCCCCGAGGGCAGCCCTTATGAACACTGAAGCTTTCTTT. It specifies CANSPRAALMNTEAFF.

CDR3 amino acids: CASSTNPWRSSYEQYF. The CDR3 DNA reads as TGTGCCAGCAGCACTAACCCGTGGAGGAGCTCCTACGAGCAGTACTTC. The chain couples TRBV5-5 to TRBJ2-7, with TRBD2 as a possible D gene (5 bases). CDR1 SGHKS and CDR2 YYEKEE come from the germline V gene (reference sequence). The V and J ends lost 4 bases and 0 bases respectively, with 17 bases between them. The CDR3 is 16 amino acids.

The chain joins TRBV5-1 to TRBJ2-3; the match to TRBD2 covers 14 bases. J was trimmed by 6 bases and V by 4 bases; bases with no gene match: 7. Germline V gene lookup returns CDR1 SGHRS and CDR2 YFSETQ. CDR3 length: 16 residues. CDR3 DNA: TGCGCCAGCAGCACCGGGACTAGCGGGAGTGGGGATACGCAGTATTTT. It yields the protein CASSTGTSGSGDTQYF. The complete variable domain, with remaining parts taken from reference TRBV5-1 and TRBJ2-3, reads KAGVTQTPRYLIKTRGQQVTLSCSPISGHRSVSWYQQTPGQGLQFLFEYFSETQRNKGNFPGRFSGRQFSNSRSEMNVSTLELGDSALYLCASSTGTSGSGDTQYFGPGTRLTVL.

This clonotype was detected a few times. The rearrangement links TRBV19 to TRBJ1-4; D is undetermined. Germline V CDR1 and CDR2: LNHDA, SQIVND (reference sequence). The V and J ends lost 8 bases and 2 bases respectively, with 12 bases between them. The CDR3 length is 14 residues. The CDR3 region has the DNA TGTGCCAGTCGAATAGGGTCGACTAATGAAAAACTGTTTTTT. Translating it yields CASRIGSTNEKLFF.

The rearrangement joins TRBV6-4 to TRBJ2-3, with a tentative D call TRBD1 (6 bases). In germline, CDR1 is MRHNA, CDR2 SNTAGT. Trimming shortened V by 10 bases and J by 7 bases, and 15 bases separated the two germline ends. This CDR3 is built from 12 residues. Here the CDR3 DNA reads TGTGCCAAAAGAGGGGGATTTCATACGCAGTATTTT. Its translation: CAKRGGFHTQYF.

This clonotype turned up a few times. The chain couples TRBV7-2 to TRBJ2-1; 10 bases map to TRBD1. The CDR3 has 15 residues. CDR1 SGHTA and CDR2 FQGNSA come from the germline V gene. With 0 bases clipped from V and 8 bases from J, the junction kept 4 bases outside the gene matches. In nucleotides, the CDR3 is TGTGCCAGCAGCTTAGCCGGGACAGGGGTGGATGAGCAGTTCTTC. Residues: CASSLAGTGVDEQFF.

The rearrangement links TRBV28 to TRBJ2-5; tentatively, D is TRBD1 (6 bases). With 7 bases removed from V and 13 bases from J, the gap between germline ends came to 19 bases. The CDR3 has 12 residues. In germline, CDR1 is MDHEN, CDR2 SYDVKM. The CDR3 region is CASTQWGRGPYF. DNA for the CDR3: TGTGCCAGCACCCAATGGGGCAGGGGTCCGTACTTC.

The chain recombines TRBV29-1 with TRBJ1-2, with 9 bases identical to TRBD1. The CDR3 is 13 amino acids. Germline CDR1 SQVTM, CDR2 ANQGSEA. The V and J ends lost 6 bases and 2 bases, in that order; junction bases with no gene match: 4. The CDR3 loop is CSVAQGANYGYTF. In nucleotides, the CDR3 is TGCAGCGTAGCACAGGGGGCGAACTATGGCTACACCTTC.